This T cell receptor (beta chain) was documented in a study of blood T cell repertoires in COVID-19. This table comes from immunoSEQ multiplex PCR, and its TCRdb copy is limited to in-frame clones, with some not included. This sample has approximately 390,000 clones, with around 87% found just once. Between the trimmed V and J ends, which lost 3 bases and 6 bases, there was a span of 15 bases. The germline V gene has CDR1 SEHNR and CDR2 FQNEAQ (reference sequence). CDR3 length: 16 amino acids. The sequenced sample consisted of peripheral blood. This TCR was sampled from an older woman with COVID-19, enrolled during active disease. The chain couples TRBV7-9 to TRBJ1-6; D remains unclear. The CDR3 loop is CASSLDPSRGNSPLHF. The CDR3 nucleotides read TGTGCCAGCAGCTTGGACCCCTCCCGGGGTAATTCACCCCTCCACTTT.